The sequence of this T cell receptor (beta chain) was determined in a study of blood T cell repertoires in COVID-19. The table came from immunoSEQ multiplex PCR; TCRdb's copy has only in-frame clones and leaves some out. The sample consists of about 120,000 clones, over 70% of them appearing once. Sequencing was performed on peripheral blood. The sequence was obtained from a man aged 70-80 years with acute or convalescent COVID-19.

The CDR3 sequence: CASSPSADKGETQYF. Here the CDR3 DNA reads TGCGCCAGCAGCCCCAGTGCTGACAAGGGGGAGACCCAGTACTTC. The chain couples TRBV5-1 to TRBJ2-5; TRBD1 is a possible D gene (5 bases). V dropped 4 bases and J dropped 5 bases, with 18 bases sitting between them. Germline-derived CDR1 and CDR2 are SGHRS and YFSETQ. There are 15 residues in the CDR3. The full variable domain, completed using reference TRBV5-1 and TRBJ2-5, is KAGVTQTPRYLIKTRGQQVTLSCSPISGHRSVSWYQQTPGQGLQFLFEYFSETQRNKGNFPGRFSGRQFSNSRSEMNVSTLELGDSALYLCASSPSADKGETQYFGPGTRLLVL.